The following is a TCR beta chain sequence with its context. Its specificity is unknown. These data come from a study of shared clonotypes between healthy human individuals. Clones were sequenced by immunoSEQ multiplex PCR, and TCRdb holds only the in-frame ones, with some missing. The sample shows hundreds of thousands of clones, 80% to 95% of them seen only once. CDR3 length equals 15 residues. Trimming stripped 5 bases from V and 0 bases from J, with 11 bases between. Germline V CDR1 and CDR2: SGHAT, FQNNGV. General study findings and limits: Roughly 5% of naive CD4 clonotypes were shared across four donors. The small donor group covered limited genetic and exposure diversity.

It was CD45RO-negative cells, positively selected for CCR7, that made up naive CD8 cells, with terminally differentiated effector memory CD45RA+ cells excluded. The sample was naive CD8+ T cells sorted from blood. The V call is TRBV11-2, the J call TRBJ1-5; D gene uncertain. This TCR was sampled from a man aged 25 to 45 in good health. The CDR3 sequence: CASSPSGNSNQPQHF. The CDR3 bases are TGTGCCAGCAGCCCCTCCGGGAATAGCAATCAGCCCCAGCATTTT.